Reported below is one T cell receptor (beta chain). The target antigen is unknown. Other DNA sequences within the sample encode an identical CDR3. The germline V gene has CDR1 SGDLS and CDR2 YYNGEE. Trimming pared 0 bases from V and 3 bases from J, leaving 4 bases between. This CDR3 comprises 13 residues. These data belong to a study of shared clonotypes between healthy human individuals. Study-wide results and caveats: Specimens sampled were limited to blood, with tissue repertoires likely differing. Larger estimated richness was generally recorded for naive subsets relative to memory subsets. Among non-shared clonotypes, generation probabilities were lower than among those shared by all four donors.

Within Nashville, Tennessee resided all donors, each a Caucasian adult. Data came from immunoSEQ multiplex PCR; TCRdb stores just in-frame clones and leaves some out. The repertoire consists of approximately 2.1 million clones, with more than 80% occurring once and the leading ten covering 0.35% to 0.5%. This receptor was obtained from a man between 18 and 29 years old in good health. Some clones in this sample may be carry-over from other donors' samples. What was sequenced was naive CD4+ T cells from PBMCs. The subset here: CD45RA+ positively selected. V and J are TRBV9 and TRBJ1-5; no reliable D call. CDR3 sequence: CASSVGHNQPQHF. CDR3 bases: TGTGCCAGCAGCGTAGGGCACAATCAGCCCCAGCATTTT.